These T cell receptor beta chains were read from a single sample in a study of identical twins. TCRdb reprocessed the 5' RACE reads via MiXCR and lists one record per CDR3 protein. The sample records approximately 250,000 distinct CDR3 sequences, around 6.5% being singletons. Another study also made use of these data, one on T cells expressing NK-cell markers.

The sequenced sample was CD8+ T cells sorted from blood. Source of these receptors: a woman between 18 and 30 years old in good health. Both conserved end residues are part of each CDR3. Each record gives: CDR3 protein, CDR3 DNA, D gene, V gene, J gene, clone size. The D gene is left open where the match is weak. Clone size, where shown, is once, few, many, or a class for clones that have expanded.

CASSPPGGYTF	TGTGCCAGCAGCCCTCCAGGAGGCTACACCTTC	.	TRBV2	TRBJ1-2	.
CSALGYTF	TGCAGTGCTCTTGGCTACACCTTC	.	TRBV20-1	TRBJ1-2	few
CASSPPPGEGLFDEQFF	TGTGCCAGCTCACCACCCCCGGGGGAGGGCCTTTTCGATGAGCAGTTCTTC	TRBD2	TRBV18	TRBJ2-1	.
CASSQDRDWPETQYF	TGTGCCAGCAGCCAAGATCGGGACTGGCCGGAGACCCAGTACTTC	.	TRBV3-1	TRBJ2-5	.
CASSWLGERYSTDTQYF	TGTGCCAGCAGTTGGTTGGGCGAACGATATAGCACAGATACGCAGTATTTT	.	TRBV27	TRBJ2-3	.
CASSLKDRLAVDEQFF	TGTGCCAGCAGTTTAAAGGACAGGTTAGCGGTGGATGAGCAGTTCTTC	.	TRBV27	TRBJ2-1	once
CASSAGLAGGYNEQFF	TGTGCCAGCAGCGCCGGACTAGCGGGAGGCTACAATGAGCAGTTCTTC	TRBD2	TRBV7-2	TRBJ2-1	few
CSVETGPSTDTQYF	TGCAGCGTTGAGACAGGCCCTAGCACAGATACGCAGTATTTT	.	TRBV29-1	TRBJ2-3	many
CASSYVVDPYNEQFF	TGTGCCAGCAGTTACGTGGTAGACCCCTACAATGAGCAGTTCTTC	.	TRBV6-2/TRBV6-3	TRBJ2-1	many
CASSLTGLAFF	TGCGCCAGCAGCTTGACAGGGCTAGCTTTCTTT	.	TRBV5-1	TRBJ1-1	few
CASSTTGLYEKLFF	TGTGCCAGCAGTACCACAGGGCTGTATGAAAAACTGTTTTTT	.	TRBV2	TRBJ1-4	few
CASMERETSSYIRETQYF	TGTGCCAGCATGGAGAGGGAGACTAGCTCTTATATCCGGGAGACCCAGTACTTC	TRBD2	TRBV6-2/TRBV6-3	TRBJ2-5	few
CACSITGTEQYF	TGTGCCTGCAGCATTACAGGGACCGAGCAGTACTTC	.	TRBV5-6	TRBJ2-7	.
CASSFGEGYTF	TGCGCCAGCAGCTTTGGGGAAGGCTACACCTTC	.	TRBV12-3/TRBV12-4	TRBJ1-2	many
CASSSAWGALYEQYF	TGTGCCAGCAGCTCCGCCTGGGGGGCCCTCTACGAGCAGTACTTC	.	TRBV11-2	TRBJ2-7	few
CASSLEAGGGFNEQFF	TGTGCCAGCAGCTTGGAAGCGGGGGGAGGTTTCAATGAGCAGTTCTTC	TRBD2	TRBV11-2	TRBJ2-1	few
CSATGLAGYEQYF	TGCAGTGCTACGGGACTAGCGGGCTACGAGCAGTACTTC	TRBD2	TRBV20-1	TRBJ2-7	few
CASSGLAGEYAYNEQFF	TGTGCCAGCAGCGGACTAGCGGGAGAGTATGCCTACAATGAGCAGTTCTTC	TRBD2	TRBV9	TRBJ2-1	.
CASSLLGLGRPQHF	TGTGCCAGCAGTTTGCTGGGGCTAGGACGCCCCCAGCATTTT	.	TRBV12-3/TRBV12-4	TRBJ1-5	many
CASSPPLAKNIQYF	TGTGCCAGCAGTCCCCCCTTAGCCAAAAACATTCAGTACTTC	.	TRBV27	TRBJ2-4	.
CASSFPSWGQETQYF	TGTGCCAGCAGCTTCCCCTCGTGGGGTCAAGAGACCCAGTACTTC	.	TRBV11-2	TRBJ2-5	many
CSARDLGTTRTDTQYF	TGCAGTGCTAGAGATTTGGGGACGACACGCACAGATACGCAGTATTTT	.	TRBV20-1	TRBJ2-3	few
CASSSLAGGLAHEQYF	TGTGCCAGCAGCTCACTAGCGGGAGGACTGGCTCACGAGCAGTACTTC	TRBD2	TRBV3-1	TRBJ2-7	few
CASSREGPYPDEQFF	TGCGCCAGCAGCCGAGAGGGACCCTACCCCGATGAGCAGTTCTTC	.	TRBV5-1	TRBJ2-1	many
CSADRPMNTEAFF	TGCAGCGCCGACCGGCCGATGAACACTGAAGCTTTCTTT	.	TRBV29-1	TRBJ1-1	few
CASRDKNTEAFF	TGCGCCAGCAGAGACAAGAACACTGAAGCTTTCTTT	.	TRBV5-1	TRBJ1-1	many
CASRRGISAPGEQYF	TGTGCCAGCAGGCGGGGGATCTCTGCGCCGGGGGAGCAGTACTTC	TRBD2	TRBV6-2/TRBV6-3	TRBJ2-7	.
CASSPWGVNEQFF	TGTGCCAGCAGTCCCTGGGGGGTCAATGAGCAGTTCTTC	.	TRBV6-1	TRBJ2-1	few
CASSLAGGPSGELFF	TGTGCCAGCAGCCTAGCGGGAGGGCCTTCCGGGGAGCTGTTTTTT	TRBD2	TRBV7-9	TRBJ2-2	few
CASSSLSGGPTDTQYF	TGTGCCAGCAGCTCCTTGAGCGGGGGGCCCACAGATACGCAGTATTTT	TRBD2	TRBV7-3	TRBJ2-3	.
CSAPTTEAGGYTF	TGCAGTGCCCCGACGACGGAGGCGGGTGGCTACACCTTC	.	TRBV20-1	TRBJ1-2	many
CASRVGGGNTEAFF	TGTGCCAGCAGAGTCGGGGGCGGAAACACTGAAGCTTTCTTT	.	TRBV12-3/TRBV12-4	TRBJ1-1	.
CASSTSQGYTEAFF	TGTGCCAGCAGTACCAGCCAGGGGTACACTGAAGCTTTCTTT	.	TRBV12-3/TRBV12-4	TRBJ1-1	.
CSAYLNTEAFF	TGCAGTGCTTATCTTAACACTGAAGCTTTCTTT	.	TRBV20-1	TRBJ1-1	many
CASSSEPREQYF	TGTGCCAGCAGCTCGGAACCCCGCGAGCAGTACTTC	.	TRBV7-9	TRBJ2-7	.
CASSQTGTERGDTQYF	TGTGCCAGCAGCCAAACCGGGACTGAGAGAGGGGATACGCAGTATTTT	.	TRBV3-1	TRBJ2-3	many
CASSWDRGGTEAFF	TGTGCCAGCAGTTGGGACAGGGGAGGGACTGAAGCTTTCTTT	TRBD1	TRBV27	TRBJ1-1	many
CASSSRGSSYEQYF	TGTGCCAGCAGTTCCCGCGGGAGCTCCTACGAGCAGTACTTC	TRBD2	TRBV6-5	TRBJ2-7	.
CASMRTGELFF	TGTGCCAGCATGAGGACCGGGGAGCTGTTTTTT	.	TRBV6-5	TRBJ2-2	many
CATSAPGGGEAQYF	TGTGCCACCAGTGCCCCAGGAGGAGGCGAGGCGCAGTATTTT	.	TRBV24-1	TRBJ2-3	many
CSARVGTGELFF	TGCAGTGCTAGAGTGGGCACCGGGGAGCTGTTTTTT	.	TRBV20-1	TRBJ2-2	many
CASSPGHLNYGYTF	TGTGCCAGCAGTCCGGGACACCTAAACTATGGCTACACCTTC	.	TRBV6-2/TRBV6-3	TRBJ1-2	.
CASSSNPGADTQYF	TGTGCCAGCAGTTCTAATCCCGGAGCAGATACGCAGTATTTT	.	TRBV12-3/TRBV12-4	TRBJ2-3	few
CASSPGTSGGETQYF	TGTGCCAGCAGTCCAGGGACTAGCGGGGGAGAGACCCAGTACTTC	TRBD2	TRBV27	TRBJ2-5	few
CASSFGLAGVSYNEQFF	TGTGCCAGCAGCTTCGGACTAGCGGGAGTCTCCTACAATGAGCAGTTCTTC	TRBD2	TRBV5-6	TRBJ2-1	.
CASSQGEKLFF	TGTGCCAGCAGCCAAGGTGAAAAACTGTTTTTT	.	TRBV3-1	TRBJ1-4	many
CASSMVAYTEAFF	TGTGCCAGCAGCATGGTCGCATACACTGAAGCTTTCTTT	.	TRBV6-1	TRBJ1-1	.
CASSQFPGPNEQFF	TGTGCCAGCAGCCAATTTCCGGGACCAAATGAGCAGTTCTTC	.	TRBV3-1	TRBJ2-1	.
CASSPQGGIRTDTQYF	TGTGCCAGCAGTCCCCAGGGAGGAATTCGCACAGATACGCAGTATTTT	.	TRBV28	TRBJ2-3	.
CASKPSGGDEQYF	TGTGCCAGCAAACCCTCGGGAGGTGACGAGCAGTACTTC	TRBD2	TRBV6-1	TRBJ2-7	.
CASSVGGAGIQYF	TGTGCCAGCAGCGTCGGGGGGGCCGGCATTCAGTACTTC	TRBD2	TRBV9	TRBJ2-4	few
CSVEEREGRHEQFF	TGCAGCGTTGAAGAGCGGGAGGGCCGGCATGAGCAGTTCTTC	TRBD2	TRBV29-1	TRBJ2-1	many
CASSLDPADEQFF	TGTGCCAGCAGCTTAGATCCCGCCGATGAGCAGTTCTTC	.	TRBV11-2	TRBJ2-1	many
CASSHPTGSLRAQYF	TGTGCCAGCAGCCACCCCACAGGGAGCCTACGTGCGCAGTACTTC	.	TRBV7-6	TRBJ2-7	few
CASTSMDRGYEQYF	TGTGCCAGCACCTCCATGGACAGGGGCTACGAGCAGTACTTC	TRBD1	TRBV6-2/TRBV6-3	TRBJ2-7	few
CASSQGFSYGYTF	TGTGCCAGCAGCCAAGGGTTTAGCTATGGCTACACCTTC	.	TRBV5-5	TRBJ1-2	.
CVSSSSGLHNEQFF	TGTGTCAGCAGCTCTAGCGGGCTACACAATGAGCAGTTCTTC	TRBD2	TRBV9	TRBJ2-1	few